Included here is one T cell receptor beta chain sequence, with context. As yet, its antigen is unknown. This record comes from a study of CD4 T cells in relation to SARS-CoV-2 and coronaviruses. CD4+ T cells from unexposed donors were obtained before the COVID-19 pandemic (2011-2018). After about 10 days of culture, CD4+ T cells were isolated. This CDR3 contains 11 residues. Germline V gene lookup returns CDR1 DFQATT and CDR2 SNEGSKA (reference sequence). V was shortened by 5 bases and J by 2 bases, with 6 bases between the two germline ends. The method was immunoSEQ multiplex PCR; TCRdb's version includes in-frame clones alone and lacks a portion of them. The data contain tens of thousands of clones, under 80% of them singletons.

The V gene is TRBV20-1, the J gene TRBJ2-5; D not certain. Sequenced material: CD4+ T cells from PBMCs, cultured in vitro. The receptor comes from a human donor in good health. This CDR3 is CSAWLQETQYF. DNA for the CDR3: TGCAGTGCTTGGTTACAAGAGACCCAGTACTTC.